Listed below are T cell receptor beta chains from one sample, sequenced in a study of cytotoxic CD8 clonotypes in ibrutinib-treated CLL. Some clones are missing from TCRdb's copy, which holds only in-frame ones; the method was immunoSEQ multiplex PCR. The sample holds 29,000 or so clones, around two thirds seen once. The sample was PBMCs, taken after 24 months of ibrutinib treatment. The receptors originated from a human donor with chronic lymphocytic leukemia. The CDR3 runs from the conserved cysteine through the conserved F or W. A D gene is named only where the DNA matches it firmly. The size of a clone is reported for some rows only, either as once, few or many, or as a class for expanded clones.

j_gene,d_gene,v_gene,abundance,CDR3nt,CDR3aa
TRBJ2-1,TRBD1,TRBV7-2,.,TGTGCCAGCAGCCCTCGGACAGGGATTTACAATGAGCAGTTCTTC,CASSPRTGIYNEQFF
TRBJ2-7,TRBD2,TRBV6-5,.,TGTGCCAGCAGTCCCAGCGGGGGGGGCTACGAGCAGTACTTC,CASSPSGGGYEQYF
TRBJ2-1,TRBD2,TRBV2,.,TGTGCCAGCTGGACTAGCGGTTACAATGAGCAGTTCTTC,CASWTSGYNEQFF
TRBJ1-1,.,TRBV6-5,once,TGTGCCAGCAGTTATAATGGGCAGAACACTGAAGCTTTCTTT,CASSYNGQNTEAFF
TRBJ1-1,.,TRBV28,.,TGTGCCAGCAGTACCCCAGGTAGGGGGTCGAACACTGAAGCTTTCTTT,CASSTPGRGSNTEAFF
TRBJ2-7,.,TRBV15,.,TGTGCCACCAGCAGAGGAGGCGACAGGTTCTCCTACGAGCAGTACTTC,CATSRGGDRFSYEQYF
TRBJ2-7,TRBD2,TRBV5-6,.,TGTGCCAGCAGCTCCTGGACTAGCGCAACCTACGAGCAGTACTTC,CASSSWTSATYEQYF
TRBJ1-2,.,TRBV4-3,.,TGCGCCAGCAGCCAAGATCTTTTGGGGGCCAGTGGCTACACCTTC,CASSQDLLGASGYTF
TRBJ1-1,.,TRBV7-8,.,TGTGCCAGCAGCTTAGTCGGGAACACTGAAGCTTTCTTT,CASSLVGNTEAFF
TRBJ1-5,TRBD1,TRBV11-2,.,TGTGCCAGCAGCCCAGGGACAGGGGTCCGGCAGCCCCAGCATTTT,CASSPGTGVRQPQHF
TRBJ2-1,TRBD2,TRBV9,.,TGTGCCAGCAGCGTAGCGGGGGGGTGGATTAATGAGCAGTTCTTC,CASSVAGGWINEQFF
TRBJ2-3,.,TRBV5-1,.,TGCGCCAGCAGCCCTCCTACGACGGGGGGCACAGATACGCAGTATTTT,CASSPPTTGGTDTQYF
TRBJ1-2,.,TRBV6-5,.,TGTGCCAGCAGTTACAAGGCGGCGTATGGCTACACCTTC,CASSYKAAYGYTF
TRBJ1-2,.,TRBV5-4,.,TGTGCCAGCAGCTACGGGTCCAACTATGGCTACACCTTC,CASSYGSNYGYTF
TRBJ2-3,.,TRBV7-3,once,TGTGCCAGCAGCTTAGCTGCGTTCTCAGATACGCAGTATTTT,CASSLAAFSDTQYF
TRBJ2-7,TRBD2,TRBV18,.,TGTGCCAGCTCACCCTCGACTAGCGGACAATACGAGCAGTACTTC,CASSPSTSGQYEQYF
TRBJ1-4,.,TRBV27,.,TGTGCCAGCAGTCAAGTACCGATAGCAAATGAAAAACTGTTTTTT,CASSQVPIANEKLFF
TRBJ1-1,.,TRBV4-1,.,TGCGCCAGCAGCCAAGATCCAGGCACTGAAGCTTTCTTT,CASSQDPGTEAFF
TRBJ2-3,.,TRBV11-3,.,TGTGCCAGCAGCTTAGATTTTGCAGAGCAGTATTTT,CASSLDFAEQYF
TRBJ2-3,.,TRBV9,few,TGTGCCAGCAGCCCCCGGGACGCTAGCACAGATACGCAGTATTTT,CASSPRDASTDTQYF
TRBJ2-5,TRBD2,TRBV7-2,.,TGTGCCAGCAGCCGTACTAGCGGTGCAACGGGGGAGACCCAGTACTTC,CASSRTSGATGETQYF
TRBJ1-1,.,TRBV7-3,.,TGTGCCAGCAGCTCCACTTCGGGGGAAGCTTTCTTT,CASSSTSGEAFF
TRBJ1-6,.,TRBV9,.,TGTGCCAGCAGCGAGACAGGTTATAATTCACCCCTCCACTTT,CASSETGYNSPLHF
TRBJ1-5,TRBD1,TRBV11-2,few,TGTGCCAGCAGCTCTTACCAGGGGGCTGGCAATCAGCCCCAGCATTTT,CASSSYQGAGNQPQHF
TRBJ2-7,TRBD2,TRBV7-9,.,TGTGCCAGCAGCTCCGTGGGTCTAGCGGGGGTAACCGAGCAGTACTTC,CASSSVGLAGVTEQYF
TRBJ2-1,TRBD2,TRBV4-2,few,TGTGCCAGCAGCCAAGAGGCTAGCGGGGGATACAATGAGCAGTTCTTC,CASSQEASGGYNEQFF
TRBJ2-2,.,TRBV28,many,TGTGCCAGCAGTTTATTATGGGGGGTCACCGGGGAGCTGTTTTTT,CASSLLWGVTGELFF
TRBJ2-3,.,TRBV28,.,TGTGCCAGCCATCGTCGAGATACGCAGTATTTT,CASHRRDTQYF
TRBJ2-7,.,TRBV7-9,.,TGTGCCAGCAGCCCGGAGGGGAGTTACGAGCAGTACTTC,CASSPEGSYEQYF
TRBJ2-1,.,TRBV19,.,TGTGCCAGTAGGGCTATCAACGGGAATGAGCAGTTCTTC,CASRAINGNEQFF
TRBJ2-3,.,TRBV29-1,.,TGCAGCGTTGTCCGACGTAGCACAGATACGCAGTATTTT,CSVVRRSTDTQYF
TRBJ1-6,.,TRBV2,.,TGTGCCAGCAGTGAACAGGGAAACGATAATTCACCCCTCCACTTT,CASSEQGNDNSPLHF
TRBJ1-1,.,TRBV5-1,.,TGCGCCAGCAGCTTGGGCCAGGGACCCACTGAAGCTTTCTTT,CASSLGQGPTEAFF
TRBJ2-1,.,TRBV18,.,TGTGCCAGCTCACAGCAGAGAAACAATGAGCAGTTCTTC,CASSQQRNNEQFF
TRBJ2-1,.,TRBV5-1,.,TGCGCCAACCAGGGGAAGGGAACCTACAATGAGCAGTTCTTC,CANQGKGTYNEQFF
TRBJ1-1,.,TRBV11-2,few,TGTGCCAGCAGGCCTGGGGCAGGGACAAACACTGAAGCTTTCTTT,CASRPGAGTNTEAFF
TRBJ1-4,TRBD1,TRBV6-6,.,TGTGCCAGCACCAGACAGGGGGCGACTAATGAAAAACTGTTTTTT,CASTRQGATNEKLFF
TRBJ2-7,.,TRBV5-4,few,TGTGCCAGCAGCTGGACTACGACCCTGAACGAGCAGTACTTC,CASSWTTTLNEQYF
TRBJ1-2,.,TRBV7-9,medium-sized,TGTGCCAGCAGCTTAGGGGGTCGCTATGGCTACACCTTC,CASSLGGRYGYTF
TRBJ2-2,.,TRBV28,.,TGTGCCAGCAGTTTACCGGGGGCCGACACCGGGGAGCTGTTTTTT,CASSLPGADTGELFF
TRBJ2-5,.,TRBV29-1,.,TGCAGCATCCTTTCGGACTATGGAAAGACCCAGTACTTC,CSILSDYGKTQYF
TRBJ2-7,TRBD1,TRBV5-1,.,TGCGCCAGCAGCACCGCCGCGGGACAGGTCTCCTACGAGCAGTACTTC,CASSTAAGQVSYEQYF
TRBJ2-3,.,TRBV30,.,TGTGCCTGGAGATTACGTGATACGCAGTATTTT,CAWRLRDTQYF
TRBJ2-3,.,TRBV2,.,TGTGCCAGCACGGGGTCAGCCCGTGGAGATACGCAGTATTTT,CASTGSARGDTQYF
TRBJ1-2,.,TRBV30,few,TGTGCCTGGACCCCCTCGGGGCCGGGCTACACCTTC,CAWTPSGPGYTF